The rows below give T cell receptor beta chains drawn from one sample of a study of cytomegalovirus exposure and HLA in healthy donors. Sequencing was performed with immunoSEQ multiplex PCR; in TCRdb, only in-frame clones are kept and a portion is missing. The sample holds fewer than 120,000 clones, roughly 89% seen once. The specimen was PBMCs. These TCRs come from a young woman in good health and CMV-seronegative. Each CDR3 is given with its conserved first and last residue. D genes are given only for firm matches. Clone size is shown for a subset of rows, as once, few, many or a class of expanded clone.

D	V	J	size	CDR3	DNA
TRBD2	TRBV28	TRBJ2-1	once	CASSRLAGVHEQFF	TGTGCCAGCAGTCGACTAGCGGGGGTCCATGAGCAGTTCTTC
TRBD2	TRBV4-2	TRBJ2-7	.	CASSQDLRGLALYF	TGTGCCAGCAGCCAAGATCTTAGAGGACTAGCTCTGTACTTC
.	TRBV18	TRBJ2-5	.	CASSPADRVQETQYF	TGTGCCAGCTCACCAGCGGACAGAGTACAAGAGACCCAGTACTTC
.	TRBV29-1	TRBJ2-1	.	CSVSSSYNEQFF	TGCAGCGTTAGCTCCTCCTACAATGAGCAGTTCTTC
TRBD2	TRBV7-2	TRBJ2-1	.	CASSLNSGGAGEQFF	TGTGCCAGCAGCTTGAATAGCGGGGGGGCCGGTGAGCAGTTCTTC
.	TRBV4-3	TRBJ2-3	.	CASSRILSEGRDTQYF	TGCGCCAGCAGCCGAATACTCTCCGAGGGGAGGGATACGCAGTATTTT
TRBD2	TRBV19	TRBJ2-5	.	CASSRPGLAGEETQYF	TGTGCCAGTAGCCGACCGGGACTAGCGGGGGAGGAGACCCAGTACTTC
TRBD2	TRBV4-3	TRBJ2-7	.	CASSASRTSGPYEQYF	TGCGCCAGCAGCGCGTCGCGGACTAGCGGTCCCTACGAGCAGTACTTC
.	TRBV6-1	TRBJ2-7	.	CASSEGRNYEQYF	TGTGCCAGCAGTGAAGGCAGAAATTACGAGCAGTACTTC
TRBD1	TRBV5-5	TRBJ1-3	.	CASSLGTGAGNTIYF	TGTGCCAGCAGCTTGGGGACAGGAGCAGGAAACACCATATATTTT
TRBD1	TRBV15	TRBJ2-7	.	CATSFGTGTYEQYF	TGTGCCACCAGCTTCGGGACAGGAACCTACGAGCAGTACTTC
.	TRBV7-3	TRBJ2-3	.	CASSSGWTDTQYF	TGTGCCAGCAGCTCAGGATGGACAGATACGCAGTATTTT
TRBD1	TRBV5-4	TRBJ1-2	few	CASSRRTGGNYGYTF	TGTGCCAGCAGCCGCCGGACAGGGGGCAACTATGGCTACACCTTC
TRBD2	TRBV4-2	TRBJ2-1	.	CASSQETASGINEQFF	TGTGCCAGCAGCCAAGAAACGGCTAGCGGGATAAATGAGCAGTTCTTC
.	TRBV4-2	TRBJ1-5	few	CASSQDSVTSNQPQHF	TGTGCCAGCAGCCAAGATTCAGTAACTAGCAATCAGCCCCAGCATTTT
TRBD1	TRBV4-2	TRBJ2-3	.	CASSRGTGLTDTQYF	TGTGCCAGCAGCCGTGGGACAGGGCTTACAGATACGCAGTATTTT
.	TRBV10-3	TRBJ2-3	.	CAISESLAQTDTQYF	TGTGCCATCAGTGAGAGTCTGGCTCAAACAGATACGCAGTATTTT
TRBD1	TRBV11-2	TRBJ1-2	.	CASSLPPGGRGYTF	TGTGCCAGCAGCTTGCCCCCAGGGGGCCGTGGCTACACCTTC
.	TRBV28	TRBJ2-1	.	CASSPFLRESGNEQFF	TGTGCCAGCAGTCCCTTTCTTAGAGAATCGGGGAATGAGCAGTTCTTC
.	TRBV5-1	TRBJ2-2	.	CASSLGAQANTGELFF	TGCGCCAGCAGCTTGGGGGCACAGGCGAACACCGGGGAGCTGTTTTTT
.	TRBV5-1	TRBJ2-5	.	CASGLGEVWETQYF	TGCGCCAGCGGGTTAGGGGAAGTTTGGGAGACCCAGTACTTC
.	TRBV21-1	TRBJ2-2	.	CASSPGLAENTGELFF	TGTGCCAGCAGCCCCGGACTAGCGGAGAACACCGGGGAGCTGTTTTTT
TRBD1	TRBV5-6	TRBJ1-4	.	CASSLVAGGRGEKLFF	TGTGCCAGCAGCTTGGTGGCAGGGGGCAGGGGTGAAAAACTGTTTTTT
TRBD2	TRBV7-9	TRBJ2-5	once	CASSVEAGVQETQYF	TGTGCCAGCAGCGTCGAAGCGGGAGTCCAAGAGACCCAGTACTTC
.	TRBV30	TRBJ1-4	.	CAWSDRANEKLFF	TGTGCCTGGAGTGACAGAGCTAATGAAAAACTGTTTTTT
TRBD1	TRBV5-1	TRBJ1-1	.	CASSPQGDTEAFF	TGCGCCAGCAGCCCCCAGGGGGACACTGAAGCTTTCTTT
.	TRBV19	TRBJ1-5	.	CASIHRGVNQPQHF	TGTGCCAGTATTCACCGGGGAGTCAATCAGCCCCAGCATTTT
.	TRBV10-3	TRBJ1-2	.	CAISEQQLYGYTF	TGTGCCATCAGTGAACAACAGCTCTATGGCTACACCTTC
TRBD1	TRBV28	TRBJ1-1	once	CASKRGRVDTEAFF	TGTGCCAGCAAGAGGGGGCGAGTGGACACTGAAGCTTTCTTT
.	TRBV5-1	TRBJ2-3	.	CASSLVQGRVTDTQYF	TGCGCCAGCAGCTTGGTACAGGGTCGCGTAACAGATACGCAGTATTTT
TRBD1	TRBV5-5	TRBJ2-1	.	CASSTGTALNEQFF	TGTGCCAGCAGCACCGGGACAGCTCTTAATGAGCAGTTCTTC
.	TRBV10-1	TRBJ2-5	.	CASSMGWEETQYF	TGCGCCAGCAGCATGGGCTGGGAAGAGACCCAGTACTTC